This TCR beta chain was captured by sequencing in a study of blood T cell repertoires in COVID-19. Study-level background: COVID-19 samples from acute and convalescent phases originated in the United States, Italy and Spain. PBMCs, B-cell-depleted T cells, or T cells were the source of the cDNA or gDNA that made up the material.

In the original processing: Counts of nucleated cells, estimated from reference gene primer amplification, were obtained. Clones were sequenced by immunoSEQ multiplex PCR, and TCRdb holds only the in-frame ones, with some missing. V and J calls and clone size are as listed in that table; D and trimming were resolved from the DNA. The data hold 200,000 to 250,000 clones, with 85% to 90% observed a single time. J was trimmed by 8 bases and V by 2 bases; bases with no gene match: 20. Germline CDR1 is MRHNA and CDR2 is SNTAGT. The CDR3 has 18 residues. V usage is TRBV6-4 and J usage is TRBJ1-2; 7 bases are a match to TRBD1. This clonotype was obtained from a woman in her forties or fifties with acute or convalescent COVID-19. The sequenced sample was peripheral blood. CDR3 region: CASSDPRSDRAGLRGYTF. The DNA of the CDR3 is TGTGCCAGCAGTGACCCAAGGTCCGACAGGGCGGGGCTGCGAGGCTACACCTTC.